These 16 T cell receptor beta chains were all obtained from the same sample, sequenced in a study of T cell responses to AZD1222 COVID-19 vaccine. The method was immunoSEQ multiplex PCR; TCRdb's version includes in-frame clones alone and lacks a portion of them. The sample has roughly 66,000 clones, roughly 84% seen once. The specimen comprised peripheral blood, sampled on day 0 of AZD1222 vaccination. Receptors were obtained from an adult in good health.

V gene TRBV2 combines with J gene TRBJ1-2; no clear D. The CDR3 totals 12 residues. Per germline, CDR1 SNHLY and CDR2 FYNNEI. Trimming took 4 bases from V and 1 from J, leaving 4 bases between them. This CDR3 is CASSVRNYGYTF. In nucleotides, the CDR3 is TGTGCCAGCAGTGTTCGTAACTATGGCTACACCTTC.

This rearrangement joins TRBV4-2 to TRBJ2-7, with TRBD2 matching over 10 bases. CDR1 LGHNA and CDR2 YNFKEQ come from the germline V gene. The CDR3 contains 16 residues. J gave up 1 base and V 0 bases, and 3 bases lay outside the gene matches. CDR3 sequence (DNA): TGTGCCAGCAGCCAAGAAACTAGCGGGGAGTCCTACGAGCAGTACTTC. Protein sequence: CASSQETSGESYEQYF.

The genes are TRBV24-1 and TRBJ2-3; 7 nucleotides align to TRBD1. This CDR3 comprises 13 residues. V lost 5 bases, J lost 3 bases, and 1 base stayed unmatched. Germline V gives CDR1 KGHDR, CDR2 SFDVKD. The CDR3 coding sequence is TGTGCCACCAGTGGACAGGGAACAGATACGCAGTATTTT. The encoded protein is CATSGQGTDTQYF.

CDR3 region: CASSLQADTEAFF. CDR3 nucleotides: TGTGCCAGCAGCCTTCAAGCAGACACTGAAGCTTTCTTT. The chain recombines TRBV7-7 with TRBJ1-1; D is unresolved. The CDR3 contains 13 residues. The V gene's germline CDR1 is SSHAT and CDR2 FNYEAQ (reference sequence). The V and J ends lost 5 bases and 3 bases respectively, with 10 bases between them.

The chain links TRBV10-1 to TRBJ2-2, with 8 bases lining up with TRBD2. Germline CDR1 is WNHNN and CDR2 is SYGVQD (reference sequence). This CDR3 contains 16 residues. With V trimmed by 2 bases and J by 3 bases, 5 bases remained unmatched. The CDR3 here is CASSELGGVDTGELFF. The CDR3 coding sequence is TGCGCCAGCAGTGAGCTCGGGGGGGTTGACACCGGGGAGCTGTTTTTT.

This clone was picked up many times. This chain links TRBV5-1 with TRBJ2-5; 7 nucleotides agree with TRBD1. The germline CDR1 and CDR2 sequences are SGHRS and YFSETQ. V shed 5 bases and J 5 bases; nucleotides not matched to a gene: 9. The CDR3 is 14 amino acids. The CDR3 loop reads CASSSRTGKETQYF. The CDR3, as DNA: TGCGCCAGCAGTTCAAGGACAGGCAAGGAGACCCAGTACTTC.

This chain links TRBV4-2 with TRBJ2-5, with 10 bases that match TRBD2. Germline V gives CDR1 LGHNA, CDR2 YNFKEQ. The V segment lost 0 bases and the J segment 4 bases; nucleotides outside the gene matches: 5. The CDR3 length is 16 residues. CDR3 in amino acids: CASSQDIASGGETQYF. CDR3 DNA: TGTGCCAGCAGCCAAGATATCGCTAGCGGGGGAGAGACCCAGTACTTC.

The chain employs TRBV6-5 and TRBJ1-2; 12 positions match TRBD1. Per germline, CDR1 MNHEY and CDR2 SVGAGI. The CDR3 covers 13 residues. With 0 bases clipped from V and 13 bases from J, the junction kept 3 bases outside the gene matches. The chain's CDR3 is CASSYSGQGAFTF. The DNA of the CDR3 is TGTGCCAGCAGTTACTCGGGACAGGGGGCTTTCACCTTC.

The chain has TRBV2 and TRBJ1-1; 8 bases map to TRBD1. V was pared by 3 bases and J by 5 bases, with 5 bases of the junction left unmatched. Germline V gene lookup returns CDR1 SNHLY and CDR2 FYNNEI. This CDR3 is 14 amino acids long. CDR3 in DNA: TGTGCCAGCAGTGATAGGACAGGGCGGACTGAAGCTTTCTTT. As protein: CASSDRTGRTEAFF.

This chain links TRBV6-2 or TRBV6-3 with TRBJ2-3; the D gene is possibly TRBD2 (5 bases). This CDR3 has 16 amino acids. Trimming took off 6 bases at V and 4 bases at J, with 20 bases between the two ends. The germline gives CDR1 MNHEY, CDR2 SVGEGT. CDR3 nucleotides: TGTGCCAGCAGACCTTTGAGCGGTGGTTGGGCAGATACGCAGTATTTT. This translates into CASRPLSGGWADTQYF.

The gene calls are TRBV7-8 and TRBJ1-2; D gene uncertain. V lost 6 bases, J lost 0 bases, and 11 bases lay in between. Germline lookup yields CDR1 SGHVS and CDR2 FQNEAQ. This CDR3 is 14 amino acids long. The CDR3 DNA reads as TGTGCCAGCAGGTTGATAAAAGCTAACTATGGCTACACCTTC. Its translation is CASRLIKANYGYTF.

The chain links TRBV5-1 to TRBJ1-1, with D maybe TRBD1 (6 bases). This CDR3 is 14 amino acids long. Germline V CDR1 and CDR2: SGHRS, YFSETQ. Trimming left V 9 bases short and J 3 bases short, with 18 bases between. This chain's CDR3 is CAKGQTHQYTEAFF. CDR3 DNA sequence: TGCGCCAAAGGACAGACCCACCAATACACTGAAGCTTTCTTT.

The J gene is TRBJ1-2, the V gene TRBV30, with 9 bases aligning to TRBD1. CDR1 and CDR2 (germline): GTSNPN, SVGIG (reference sequence). The CDR3 runs to 17 residues. Trimming removed 0 bases from V and 3 bases from J; junction bases left unmatched: 11. CDR3 nucleotide sequence: TGTGCCTGGAGTGTACATTACAGGGGGCGTTCGGACTATGGCTACACCTTC. This gives the protein CAWSVHYRGRSDYGYTF.

This clone showed up just once. The V gene is TRBV7-2, the J gene TRBJ1-6; D unresolved. Germline-derived CDR1 and CDR2 are SGHTA and FQGNSA. The V and J ends lost 5 bases and 9 bases respectively, with 8 bases between them. CDR3 length: 12 residues. CDR3 protein: CASSADLSPLHF. CDR3 DNA: TGTGCCAGCAGCGCAGACCTTTCACCCCTCCACTTT.

This chain uses TRBV4-3 with TRBJ1-1, with D perhaps TRBD1 (5 bases). Per the germline V gene, CDR1 is LGHNA and CDR2 is YSLEER. The CDR3 loop spans 15 amino acids. Trimming took off 4 bases at V and 3 bases at J, with 15 bases between the two ends. CDR3: CASSPNAGRDTEAFF. In nucleotides, the CDR3 is TGCGCCAGCAGCCCTAATGCAGGGAGGGACACTGAAGCTTTCTTT.

This clone was detected only once. This chain joins TRBV2 and TRBJ2-2; no clear D. Germline V gene lookup returns CDR1 SNHLY and CDR2 FYNNEI. The V and J ends lost 1 base and 6 bases respectively, with 18 bases between them. The CDR3 runs 17 residues. This chain's CDR3 is CASSEDGQLVSSGELFF. The CDR3 bases are TGTGCCAGCAGTGAAGACGGCCAGCTGGTCTCGTCCGGGGAGCTGTTTTTT.